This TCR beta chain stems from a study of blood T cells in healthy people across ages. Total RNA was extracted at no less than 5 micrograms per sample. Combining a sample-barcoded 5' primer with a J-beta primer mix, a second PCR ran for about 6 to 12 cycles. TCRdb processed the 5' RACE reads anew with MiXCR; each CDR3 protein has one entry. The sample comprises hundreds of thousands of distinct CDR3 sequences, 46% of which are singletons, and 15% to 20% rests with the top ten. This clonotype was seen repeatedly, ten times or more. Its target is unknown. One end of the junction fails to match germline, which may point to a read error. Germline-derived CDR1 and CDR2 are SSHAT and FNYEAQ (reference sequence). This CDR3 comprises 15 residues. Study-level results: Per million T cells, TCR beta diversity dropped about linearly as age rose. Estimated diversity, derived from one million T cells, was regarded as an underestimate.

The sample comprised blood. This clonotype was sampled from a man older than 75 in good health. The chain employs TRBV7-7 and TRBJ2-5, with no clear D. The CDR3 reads CASSLVSGPQETQYF. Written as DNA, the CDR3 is TGTGCTAGCAGCTTAGTCTCCGGACCGCAAGAGACCCAGTACTTC.